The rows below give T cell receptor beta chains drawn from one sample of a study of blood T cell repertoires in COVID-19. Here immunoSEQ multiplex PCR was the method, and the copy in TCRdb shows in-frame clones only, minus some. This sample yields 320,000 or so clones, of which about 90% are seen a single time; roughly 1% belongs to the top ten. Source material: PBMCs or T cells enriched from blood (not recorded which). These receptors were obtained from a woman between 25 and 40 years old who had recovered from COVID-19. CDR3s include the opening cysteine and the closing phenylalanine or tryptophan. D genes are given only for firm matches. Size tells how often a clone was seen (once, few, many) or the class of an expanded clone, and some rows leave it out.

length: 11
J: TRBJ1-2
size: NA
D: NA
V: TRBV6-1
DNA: TGTGCCAGCAGTGAATCTTATGGCTACACCTTC
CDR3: CASSESYGYTF

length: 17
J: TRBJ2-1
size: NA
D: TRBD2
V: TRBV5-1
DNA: TGCGCCAGCAGCTTGGCGACGTCCGGACTAGCAGGCAATGAGCAGTTCTTC
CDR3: CASSLATSGLAGNEQFF

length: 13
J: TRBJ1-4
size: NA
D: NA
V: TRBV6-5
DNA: TGTGCCAGCAATCGGGAGGTGTGGGAAAAACTGTTTTTT
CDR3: CASNREVWEKLFF

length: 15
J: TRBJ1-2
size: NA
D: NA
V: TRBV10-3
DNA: TGTGCCATCAGTGAGTCGGGGGGGGCCCCTTATGGCTACACCTTC
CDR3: CAISESGGAPYGYTF

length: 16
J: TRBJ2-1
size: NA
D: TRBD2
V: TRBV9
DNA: TGTGCCAGCAGCGCCCAATTAGCGGGGGCCTACAATGAGCAGTTCTTC
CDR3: CASSAQLAGAYNEQFF

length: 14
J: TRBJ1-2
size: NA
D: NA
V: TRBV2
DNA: TGTGCCAGCAGTCCAACGACAGTTAACTATGGCTACACCTTC
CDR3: CASSPTTVNYGYTF

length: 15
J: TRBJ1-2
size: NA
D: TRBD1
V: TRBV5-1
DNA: TGCGCCAGCAGCCACGGACAGGGGCTCGGCTATGGCTACACCTTC
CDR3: CASSHGQGLGYGYTF

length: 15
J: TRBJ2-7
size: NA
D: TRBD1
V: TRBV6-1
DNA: TGTGCCAGCAGTGAAGCGGGGACAGGGGGCCACGAGCAGTACTTC
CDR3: CASSEAGTGGHEQYF

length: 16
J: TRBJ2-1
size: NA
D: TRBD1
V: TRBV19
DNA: TGTGCCAGTAGTCCGCGACAGGGTTGGTCCTACAATGAGCAGTTCTTC
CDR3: CASSPRQGWSYNEQFF

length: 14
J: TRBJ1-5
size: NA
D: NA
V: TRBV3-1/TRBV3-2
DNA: TGTGCCAGCAGCCCCAACAGTGCTAATCAGCCCCAGCATTTT
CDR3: CASSPNSANQPQHF

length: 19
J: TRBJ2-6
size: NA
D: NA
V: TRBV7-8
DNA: TGTGCCAGCAGCTTAGGCAGGGGAAACCCTTACTCTGGGGCCAACGTCCTGACTTTC
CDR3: CASSLGRGNPYSGANVLTF

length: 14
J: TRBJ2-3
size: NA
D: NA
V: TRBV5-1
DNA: TGCGCCAGCAGCTTGGAACAGGGATCAGATACGCAGTATTTT
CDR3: CASSLEQGSDTQYF

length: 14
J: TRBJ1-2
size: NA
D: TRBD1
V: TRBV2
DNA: TGTGCCAGCAGTGCGGAGGGACAGCTCACTGGCTACACCTTC
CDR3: CASSAEGQLTGYTF

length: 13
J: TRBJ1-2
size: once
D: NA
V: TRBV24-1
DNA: TGTGCCACCAGTGAGTCCGGGATCAATGGCTACACCTTC
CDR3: CATSESGINGYTF

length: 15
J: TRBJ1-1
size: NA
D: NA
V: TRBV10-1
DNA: TGCGCCAGCAGTGAGTCGGCGGGTAGAGGCACTGAAGCTTTCTTT
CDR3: CASSESAGRGTEAFF